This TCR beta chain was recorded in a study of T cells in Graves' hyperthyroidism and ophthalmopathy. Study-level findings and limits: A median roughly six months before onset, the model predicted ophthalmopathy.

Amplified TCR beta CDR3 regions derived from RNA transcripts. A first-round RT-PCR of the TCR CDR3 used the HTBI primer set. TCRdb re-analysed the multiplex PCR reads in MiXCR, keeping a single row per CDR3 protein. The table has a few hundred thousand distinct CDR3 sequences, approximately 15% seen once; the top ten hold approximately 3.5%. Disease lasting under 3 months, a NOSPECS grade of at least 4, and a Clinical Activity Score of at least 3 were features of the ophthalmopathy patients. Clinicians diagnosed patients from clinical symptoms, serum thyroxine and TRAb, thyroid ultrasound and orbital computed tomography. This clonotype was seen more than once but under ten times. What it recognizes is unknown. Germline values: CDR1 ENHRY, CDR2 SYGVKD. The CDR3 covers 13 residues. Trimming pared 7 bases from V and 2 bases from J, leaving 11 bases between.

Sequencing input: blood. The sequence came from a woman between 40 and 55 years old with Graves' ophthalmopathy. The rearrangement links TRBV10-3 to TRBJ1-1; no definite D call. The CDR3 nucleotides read TGTGCCATCACGTCGGACCCCAACACTGAAGCTTTCTTT. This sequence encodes CAITSDPNTEAFF.